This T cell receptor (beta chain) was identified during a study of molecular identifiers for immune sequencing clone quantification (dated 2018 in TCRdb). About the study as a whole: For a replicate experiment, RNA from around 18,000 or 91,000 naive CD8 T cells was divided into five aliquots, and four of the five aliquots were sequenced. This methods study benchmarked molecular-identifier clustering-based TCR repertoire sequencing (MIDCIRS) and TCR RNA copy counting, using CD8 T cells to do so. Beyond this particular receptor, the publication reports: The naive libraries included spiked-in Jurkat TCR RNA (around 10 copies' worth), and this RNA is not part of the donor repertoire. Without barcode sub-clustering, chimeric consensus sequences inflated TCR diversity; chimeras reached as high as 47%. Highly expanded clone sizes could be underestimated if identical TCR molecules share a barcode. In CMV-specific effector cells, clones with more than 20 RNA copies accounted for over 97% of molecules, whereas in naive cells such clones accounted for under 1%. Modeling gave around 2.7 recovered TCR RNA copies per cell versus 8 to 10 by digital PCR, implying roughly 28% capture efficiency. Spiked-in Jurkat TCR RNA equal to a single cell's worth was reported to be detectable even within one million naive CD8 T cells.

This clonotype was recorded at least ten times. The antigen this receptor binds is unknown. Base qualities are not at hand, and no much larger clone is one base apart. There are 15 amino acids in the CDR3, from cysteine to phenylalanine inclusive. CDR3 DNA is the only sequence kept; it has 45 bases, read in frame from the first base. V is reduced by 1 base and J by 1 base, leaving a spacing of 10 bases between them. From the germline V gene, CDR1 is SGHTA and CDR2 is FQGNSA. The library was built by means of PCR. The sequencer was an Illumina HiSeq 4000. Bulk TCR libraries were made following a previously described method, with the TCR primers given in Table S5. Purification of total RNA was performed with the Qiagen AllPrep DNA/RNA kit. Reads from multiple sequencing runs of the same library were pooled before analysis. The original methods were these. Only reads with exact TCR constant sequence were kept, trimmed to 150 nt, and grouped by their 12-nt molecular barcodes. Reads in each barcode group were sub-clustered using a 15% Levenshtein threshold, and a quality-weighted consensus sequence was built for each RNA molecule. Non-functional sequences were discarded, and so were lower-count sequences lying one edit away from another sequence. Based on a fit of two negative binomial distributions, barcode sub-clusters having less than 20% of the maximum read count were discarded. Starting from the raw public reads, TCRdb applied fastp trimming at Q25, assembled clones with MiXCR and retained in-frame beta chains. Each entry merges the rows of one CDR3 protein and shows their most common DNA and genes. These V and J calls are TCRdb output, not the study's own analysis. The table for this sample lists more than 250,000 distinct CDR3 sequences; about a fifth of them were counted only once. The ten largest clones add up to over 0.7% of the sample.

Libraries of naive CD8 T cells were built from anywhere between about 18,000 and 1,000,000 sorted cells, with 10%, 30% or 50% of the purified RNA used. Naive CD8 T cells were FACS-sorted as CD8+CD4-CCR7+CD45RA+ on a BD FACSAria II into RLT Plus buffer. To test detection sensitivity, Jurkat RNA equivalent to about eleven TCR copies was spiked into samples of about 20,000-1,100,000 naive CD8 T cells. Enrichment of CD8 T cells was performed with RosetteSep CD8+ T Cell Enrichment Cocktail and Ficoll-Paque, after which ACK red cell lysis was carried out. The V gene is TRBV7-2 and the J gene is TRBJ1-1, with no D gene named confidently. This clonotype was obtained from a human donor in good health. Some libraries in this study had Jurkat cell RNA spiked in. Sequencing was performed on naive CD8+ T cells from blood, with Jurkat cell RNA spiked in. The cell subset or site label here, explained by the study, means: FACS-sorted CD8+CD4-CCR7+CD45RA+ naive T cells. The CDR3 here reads CASSLGFSRNTEAFF. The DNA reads TGTGCCAGCAGCTTAGGGTTCAGTCGGAACACTGAAGCTTTCTTT.